This entry lists 2 T cell receptor beta chains sequenced from one sample in a study of T cell responses to AZD1222 COVID-19 vaccine. Generated by immunoSEQ multiplex PCR, the TCRdb table keeps only in-frame clones and is missing some. The sample holds 100,000 or so clones, around nine tenths seen once. Sample: peripheral blood, taken on day 0 of AZD1222 vaccination. These receptors were taken from an adult in good health.

This chain joins TRBV19 and TRBJ2-1; D call uncertain. Trimming took 3 bases from V and 8 from J, leaving 5 bases between them. Germline V gene lookup returns CDR1 LNHDA and CDR2 SQIVND (reference sequence). The CDR3 spans 11 residues. The CDR3 nucleotides are TGTGCCAGTAGTATGATTGATGAGCAGTTCTTC. Its translation is CASSMIDEQFF.

The chain employs TRBV5-6 and TRBJ2-3; unclear D gene. There are 15 residues in the CDR3. Germline V gene sequence: CDR1 SGHDT, CDR2 YYEEEE. Trimming took off 0 bases at V and 0 bases at J, with 8 bases between the two ends. CDR3 region: CASSLGARSTDTQYF. As DNA, the CDR3 is TGTGCCAGCAGCTTGGGGGCACGAAGCACAGATACGCAGTATTTT.